This TCR beta chain was captured in a study of blood T cells in healthy people across ages. Study-wide points: Roughly linear age-related decline in beta diversity appeared, significant by age approximately 41.

As to this clonotype: Its specificity is unknown.

Through a sample-barcoded 5' primer and a J-beta primer mix, a second PCR was run for roughly 6 to 11 cycles. Each cDNA molecule was tagged by a template-switch adaptor that had 12 random nucleotides. From the 5' RACE reads, TCRdb called clonotypes with MiXCR, one entry per CDR3 protein. The sample has 600,000 to 850,000 distinct CDR3 sequences; around 25% are singletons. Trimming removed 5 bases from V and 2 bases from J, with 7 bases in between. The germline V gene encodes CDR1 MNHEY and CDR2 SMNVEV (reference sequence). CDR3 length: 13 residues. The sample was also reused in another study, on T cells of mothers and their children. From that report: Random nucleotides (2-4) and sample barcodes were added by the M1S primer used in the second PCR.

The chain has TRBV27 and TRBJ2-1; the D is unclear. The sample was blood. The TCR comes from a boy aged 10-17 years in good health. CDR3 loop: CASSSRAYNEQFF. The CDR3 nucleotides are TGTGCCAGCAGTAGTAGGGCCTACAATGAGCAGTTCTTC.